The 14 T cell receptor beta chains given below trace back to one sample, sequenced in a study of blood T cell repertoires in COVID-19. Assay: immunoSEQ multiplex PCR; the TCRdb copy retains only in-frame clones and omits some. Of more than 200,000 clones in the sample, approximately 78% were seen once. Input material: peripheral blood. These receptors all stem from a woman of 80 years or more with acute or convalescent COVID-19.

The chain is built from TRBV6-2 or TRBV6-3 and TRBJ2-7; a weak D match, TRBD1 (5 bases). In germline, CDR1 is MNHEY, CDR2 SVGEGT. V shed 5 bases and J shed 7 bases, with 15 bases lying between them. This CDR3 region has 13 residues. CDR3 in amino acids: CASSDPGREEQYF. The CDR3, as DNA: TGTGCCAGCAGTGATCCAGGGCGTGAGGAGCAGTACTTC.

The J gene is TRBJ1-1, the V gene TRBV19, with 8 nucleotides matching TRBD1. After removal of 0 bases from V and 5 bases from J, the junction contained 8 bases not matched to a gene. Germline assignment: CDR1 LNHDA and CDR2 SQIVND (reference sequence). This CDR3 has 16 residues. The CDR3 reads CASSIDLWTGSTEAFF. The CDR3 coding sequence is TGTGCCAGTAGTATAGATCTTTGGACAGGGAGTACTGAAGCTTTCTTT.

The chain recombines TRBV30 with TRBJ2-3; 9 nucleotides agree with TRBD1. The CDR3 length is 19 residues. The trim removed 0 bases at V and 11 bases at J, leaving 24 bases unmatched. CDR1 GTSNPN and CDR2 SVGIG come from the germline V gene (reference sequence). CDR3 DNA: TGTGCCTGGAGTGTACTTTTCTTCGGGCTCCCGGGACAGGGCGCCCTGCAGTATTTT. Protein sequence: CAWSVLFFGLPGQGALQYF.

V usage is TRBV19 and J usage is TRBJ2-2; the D gene is possibly TRBD1 (5 bases). Germline-derived CDR1 and CDR2 are LNHDA and SQIVND (reference sequence). The V gene lost 0 bases and the J gene lost 0 bases, with 8 bases spanning the gap. The CDR3 consists of 16 residues. CDR3 residues: CASSIDSQANTGELFF. In nucleotides, the CDR3 is TGTGCCAGTAGTATAGATTCACAGGCGAACACCGGGGAGCTGTTTTTT.

V and J are TRBV19 and TRBJ1-5, with a weak D call TRBD1 (6 bases). Germline V lookup: CDR1 LNHDA, CDR2 SQIVND (reference sequence). CDR3 length: 15 amino acids. Trimming stripped 6 bases from V and 3 bases from J, with 15 bases between. Here the CDR3 reads CASSTTGSHNQPQHF. Written as DNA, the CDR3 is TGTGCCAGTAGCACAACAGGGAGCCACAATCAGCCCCAGCATTTT.

V and J are TRBV6-5 and TRBJ1-2; a weak D match, TRBD1 (6 bases). This CDR3 spans 15 amino acids. V gave up 6 bases and J gave up 0 bases, with 14 bases separating them. Germline V gene data show CDR1 as MNHEY and CDR2 as SVGAGI. This chain's CDR3 is CASSPGDGPNYGYTF. The DNA for the CDR3 is TGTGCCAGCAGCCCAGGGGACGGACCTAACTATGGCTACACCTTC.

The chain combines TRBV19 with TRBJ2-7, with TRBD1 as a possible D gene (6 bases). The CDR3 has 14 amino acids. Germline V lookup: CDR1 LNHDA, CDR2 SQIVND (reference sequence). Deletions cut 5 bases from V and 3 bases from J, with 14 bases between. The CDR3 DNA follows: TGTGCCAGTAGTTCTAACGACAGGCACTACGAGCAGTACTTC. Translating it yields CASSSNDRHYEQYF. The whole variable domain, remainder taken from reference TRBV19 and TRBJ2-7, is DGGITQSPKYLFRKEGQNVTLSCEQNLNHDAMYWYRQDPGQGLRLIYYSQIVNDFQKGDIAEGYSVSREKKESFPLTVTSAQKNPTAFYLCASSSNDRHYEQYFGPGTRLTVT.

The rearrangement links TRBV28 to TRBJ2-7, with a weak D call TRBD2 (6 bases). Trimming took 8 bases from V and 2 from J, leaving 13 bases between them. Per germline, CDR1 MDHEN and CDR2 SYDVKM. The CDR3 contains 13 residues. The CDR3 spells CASRRGGTYEQYF. CDR3 sequence (DNA): TGTGCCAGCCGGCGCGGCGGGACCTACGAGCAGTACTTC.

The chain uses TRBV2 and TRBJ1-1, with D unresolved. V was cut by 6 bases and J by 5 bases, with 13 bases left in between. Germline values: CDR1 SNHLY, CDR2 FYNNEI. This CDR3 has 13 residues. The CDR3 DNA reads as TGTGCCAGCAGGTCTGAGGGTGATACTGAAGCTTTCTTT. This translates into CASRSEGDTEAFF.

The chain joins TRBV11-2 to TRBJ2-1; perhaps TRBD2 as D (5 bases). The germline V gene encodes CDR1 SGHAT and CDR2 FQNNGV. V lost 1 base and J lost 4, with 11 bases in between. CDR3 length: 15 residues. CDR3 residues: CASSLAGSRYNEQFF. The CDR3, as DNA: TGTGCCAGCAGCTTAGCGGGAAGCCGTTACAATGAGCAGTTCTTC.

This clone was detected only a few times. The CDR3: CASSLPTGSNSPLHF. The CDR3 bases are TGTGCCAGCAGCTTACCCACAGGGTCTAATTCACCCCTCCACTTT. The rearrangement joins TRBV7-2 to TRBJ1-6, with a weak D call TRBD1 (6 bases). With 2 bases removed from V and 6 bases from J, the gap between germline ends came to 11 bases. The V gene's germline CDR1 is SGHTA and CDR2 FQGNSA. This CDR3 comprises 15 residues.

The chain employs TRBV7-8 and TRBJ1-5; 7 positions match TRBD1. The germline V gene encodes CDR1 SGHVS and CDR2 FQNEAQ. The CDR3 length is 16 residues. V was pared by 1 base and J by 2 bases, with 5 bases of the junction left unmatched. CDR3 sequence (DNA): TGTGCCAGCAGCTTAGAAGGGGGCCCAGGCAATCAGCCCCAGCATTTT. Translated, it gives CASSLEGGPGNQPQHF.

The gene calls are TRBV14 and TRBJ1-2; D may be TRBD1 (6 bases). The length of the CDR3 is 14 residues. The V and J ends lost 4 bases and 4 bases respectively, with 13 bases between them. The germline V gene encodes CDR1 SGHDN and CDR2 FVKESK. CDR3 loop: CASSPVQGTYGYTF. CDR3 bases: TGTGCCAGCAGCCCGGTACAGGGAACCTATGGCTACACCTTC.

This chain links TRBV18 with TRBJ2-1, with D possibly TRBD2 on 6 matching bases. The CDR3 runs 14 residues. The V gene lost 3 bases and the J gene lost 6 bases, with 12 bases spanning the gap. Germline V lookup: CDR1 KGHSH, CDR2 LQKENI. In DNA, the CDR3 is TGTGCCAGCTCACCCGGACTAAGTCCCAATGAGCAGTTCTTC. Residues: CASSPGLSPNEQFF.